Below, 15 T cell receptor beta chains from the same sample are listed, as sequenced in a study of blood T cell repertoires in COVID-19. Measured with immunoSEQ multiplex PCR; TCRdb has only the in-frame clones, and not every one. The profile shows over 200,000 clones, more than 75% of them singletons. What was sequenced was PBMCs or T cells enriched from blood (not recorded which). All receptors derive from a man younger than 30 who had recovered from COVID-19.

In this sample, this clone turned up a few times. The chain has TRBV5-8 and TRBJ1-1; D remains unclear. The CDR3 has 14 residues. V lost 2 bases and J 0 bases, leaving 8 bases between the germline ends. Germline assignment: CDR1 SGHTS and CDR2 YDEGEE. For the CDR3, the DNA is TGTGCCAGCAGCTTCAGTCGCATGAACACTGAAGCTTTCTTT. It yields the protein CASSFSRMNTEAFF.

This clone was seen once. Written as DNA, the CDR3 is TGCAGTGCCTCCCGACAGGAAGGCTACACCTTC. Translating it yields CSASRQEGYTF. The J gene is TRBJ1-2, the V gene TRBV20-1; D perhaps matches TRBD1 (6 bases). This CDR3 comprises 11 residues. In germline, CDR1 is DFQATT, CDR2 SNEGSKA (reference sequence). V lost 6 bases, J lost 8 bases, and 13 bases lay in between.

The chain recombines TRBV28 with TRBJ2-1; the match to TRBD2 covers 7 bases. Trimming cost V 5 bases and J 7 bases; bases outside gene matches: 8. CDR1 is MDHEN, CDR2 SYDVKM, per germline. CDR3 length: 14 amino acids. The CDR3 region has the DNA TGTGCCAGCAGTCCCCGGGATAGCGGGAATGAGCAGTTCTTC. This gives the protein CASSPRDSGNEQFF. The full variable domain, with the rest looked up from reference TRBV28 and TRBJ2-1, is DVKVTQSSRYLVKRTGEKVFLECVQDMDHENMFWYRQDPGLGLRLIYFSYDVKMKEKGDIPEGYSVSREKKERFSLILESASTNQTSMYLCASSPRDSGNEQFFGPGTRLTVL.

The chain uses TRBV29-1 and TRBJ2-5; 9 nucleotides line up with TRBD1. This CDR3 contains 14 residues. V lost 2 bases, J lost 4 bases, and 5 bases stayed unmatched. Germline-derived CDR1 and CDR2 are SQVTM and ANQGSEA. For the CDR3, the DNA is TGCAGCGTTGAATCACAGGGGGCAGGAGAGACCCAGTACTTC. This translates into CSVESQGAGETQYF.

This chain joins TRBV10-2 and TRBJ1-1; possibly TRBD1 for D (6 bases). V was clipped by 3 bases and J by 1 base, with 12 bases between them. The CDR3 is made up of 15 amino acids. Germline V gives CDR1 WSHSY, CDR2 SAAADI. DNA for the CDR3: TGCGCCAGCAGTGACAGGGGCCGAGGGAACACTGAAGCTTTCTTT. Its protein is CASSDRGRGNTEAFF.

The chain combines TRBV4-1 with TRBJ2-1; no definite D call. Trimming removed 0 bases at V and 15 bases at J, with 12 bases between. This CDR3 comprises 12 residues. CDR1 is MGHRA, CDR2 YSYEKL, per germline. The CDR3 region is CASSQDSVKRFF. CDR3 DNA sequence: TGCGCCAGCAGCCAAGACAGTGTCAAGCGGTTCTTC.

The rearrangement uses TRBV6-1 and TRBJ2-7; the match to TRBD2 covers 11 bases. V gave up 2 bases and J gave up 6 bases; unmatched junction bases: 9. This CDR3 comprises 16 residues. CDR1 MNHNS and CDR2 SASEGT come from the germline V gene. The CDR3 is CASSESLAGGSGEQYF. The CDR3 DNA reads as TGTGCCAGCAGTGAAAGCCTAGCGGGAGGATCGGGCGAGCAGTACTTC.

The chain combines TRBV5-4 with TRBJ2-2; 8 bases align to TRBD1. The CDR3 has 14 residues. CDR1 SGHNT and CDR2 YYREEE come from the germline V gene (reference sequence). Unmatched junction bases numbered 2, after V lost 4 bases and J lost 3 bases. The CDR3: CASSKDRDTGELFF. The CDR3 DNA is TGTGCCAGCAGCAAGGACAGGGACACCGGGGAGCTGTTTTTT.

The chain carries TRBV4-1 and TRBJ2-4, with a tentative D call TRBD1 (5 bases). Germline loops: CDR1 MGHRA, CDR2 YSYEKL. Deletions cut 3 bases from V and 7 bases from J, with 16 bases between. The CDR3 consists of 15 residues. Written as DNA, the CDR3 is TGCGCCAGCAGCCAGCTGGGGCTTTTGGGCAACATTCAGTACTTC. As protein: CASSQLGLLGNIQYF.

The rearrangement uses TRBV4-1 and TRBJ1-2, with a weak D call TRBD1 (6 bases). Germline lookup yields CDR1 MGHRA and CDR2 YSYEKL. The CDR3 runs to 16 residues. The germline V and J ends were trimmed by 0 bases and 2 bases, with 13 bases remaining between them. The CDR3 bases are TGCGCCAGCAGCCAAGATTTGGGACACGGAAACTATGGCTACACCTTC. Its protein is CASSQDLGHGNYGYTF.

This clone has only one observation. The genes are TRBV28 and TRBJ2-3; D is perhaps TRBD2 (6 bases). CDR1 MDHEN and CDR2 SYDVKM come from the germline V gene. The germline V and J ends were trimmed by 7 bases and 3 bases, with 17 bases remaining between them. This CDR3 comprises 15 residues. The CDR3 here is CASTVTSLGTDTQYF. The CDR3 nucleotides read TGTGCCAGCACCGTAACTAGCCTCGGAACAGATACGCAGTATTTT.

The rearrangement joins TRBV13 to TRBJ2-2; 7 positions match TRBD2. Germline assignment: CDR1 PRHDT and CDR2 FYEKMQ (reference sequence). V dropped 6 bases and J dropped 3; count of bases not matched to a gene: 13. The CDR3 loop spans 17 amino acids. For the CDR3, the DNA is TGTGCCAGCAGGTTCCTAAGGCGGGGAGGGGACACCGGGGAGCTGTTTTTT. Amino acid sequence: CASRFLRRGGDTGELFF.

The V call is TRBV19, the J call TRBJ1-3; D gene ambiguous. Trimming cost V 5 bases and J 0 bases, with 8 bases left between them. This CDR3 has 14 amino acids. Germline lookup yields CDR1 LNHDA and CDR2 SQIVND (reference sequence). CDR3 protein: CASSRRGSGNTIYF. The DNA for the CDR3 is TGTGCCAGTAGTCGCCGGGGCTCTGGAAACACCATATATTTT.

The chain links TRBV19 to TRBJ2-2; D gene ambiguous. Germline V gives CDR1 LNHDA, CDR2 SQIVND (reference sequence). Trimming shortened V by 9 bases and J by 3 bases, and 8 bases separated the two germline ends. CDR3 length: 12 residues. CDR3 residues: CASTAYTGELFF. Written as DNA, the CDR3 is TGTGCCAGCACAGCTTACACCGGGGAGCTGTTTTTT.

V and J are TRBV19 and TRBJ1-1, with a possible D match to TRBD1 (5 bases). The V gene's germline CDR1 is LNHDA and CDR2 SQIVND (reference sequence). Between the trimmed V and J ends, which lost 6 bases and 4 bases, there was a span of 9 bases. This CDR3 is built from 12 residues. The CDR3 loop is CASRWGGTEAFF. The CDR3 DNA is TGTGCCAGTAGATGGGGGGGCACTGAAGCTTTCTTT.